The next 4 T cell receptor beta chains were all read from a single sample in a study of T cell responses to AZD1222 COVID-19 vaccine. The assay was immunoSEQ multiplex PCR, and TCRdb's table has in-frame clones only and misses some. The table has about 75,000 clones, approximately 88% seen once. The source was peripheral blood, collected 28 days after the second dose of the MenACWY control vaccine. The receptor set was obtained from an adult who received the MenACWY meningococcal vaccine as a control.

J is TRBJ2-7 and V is TRBV15; D is possibly TRBD1 (6 bases). This CDR3 region has 13 residues. The V gene's germline CDR1 is LNHNV and CDR2 YYDKDF (reference sequence). Trimming left V 1 base short and J 3 bases short, with 7 bases between. CDR3 in amino acids: CATSRATGYEQYF. For the CDR3, the DNA is TGTGCCACCAGCAGAGCGACAGGCTACGAGCAGTACTTC.

This clone came up once. The chain is built from TRBV15 and TRBJ1-5; D is undetermined. The CDR3 is 15 residues long. Germline CDR1 LNHNV, CDR2 YYDKDF (reference sequence). The V and J ends lost 0 bases and 9 bases respectively, with 15 bases between them. CDR3 nucleotides: TGTGCCACCAGCAGAGATCCGCTAACTATCACGCCCCAGCATTTT. It is translated as CATSRDPLTITPQHF.

The rearrangement joins TRBV11-2 to TRBJ1-4; D not certain. The germline V gene encodes CDR1 SGHAT and CDR2 FQNNGV. This CDR3 spans 14 amino acids. V dropped 2 bases and J dropped 7 bases, with 11 bases sitting between them. The chain's CDR3 is CASSLQRRSEKLFF. In DNA form, the CDR3 reads TGTGCCAGCAGCTTACAACGGAGGAGTGAAAAACTGTTTTTT.

This chain joins TRBV7-8 and TRBJ1-2, with D maybe TRBD1 (5 bases). The CDR3 length is 13 residues. Trimming took off 1 base at V and 2 bases at J, with 5 bases between the two ends. The germline gives CDR1 SGHVS, CDR2 FQNEAQ. The CDR3 DNA reads TGTGCCAGCAGCTTAGGACAGAACTATGGCTACACCTTC. This codes for CASSLGQNYGYTF.